Detailed here is one T cell receptor (beta chain). This clonotype was found a few times. The antigen this receptor binds is unknown. Base qualities were left out, and no much larger clone turns up one base away. Library preparation used 5' RACE. Sequencing relied on an Illumina HiSeq 2000. Template switching introduced a universal primer binding site; the final cDNA contained a unique molecular identifier, enabling accurate counting of TCR cDNA molecules. First-strand cDNA for TCR alpha and beta chains was synthesized from specific primers in the conserved constant-segment region. To control for contamination, every cDNA library was double barcoded, receiving both a SMART-Mk sample barcode and Illumina barcodes. Two successive PCR steps introduced TruSeq adapter sequences along with Illumina sample barcodes. The Illumina HiSeq platform was used with custom primers to sequence TCR alpha and beta cDNA libraries. The authors' pipeline ran thus. MiGEC was used to process raw reads and extract unique molecular identifiers, and MiXCR was used to find CDR3 positions. For each individual, recombination models were inferred using an EM algorithm with the repgenHMM and IGoR tools. The tcR package in R was used for shared clonotype analysis, with sharing normalized by the product of cloneset sizes. To study raw recombination free of thymic and clonal selection effects, out-of-frame nonproductive sequences were analyzed. Clones were called with MiXCR by TCRdb after fastp trimmed the public reads at Q25, and only in-frame beta chains were retained. CDR3 protein sequences are deduplicated, and each keeps its most common genes and DNA. These V and J calls rely on TCRdb rather than the paper's analysis. The sample records approximately 630,000 distinct CDR3 sequences, around 7.5% of which are singletons. The top ten hold around 1.6% of the sample.

All donors were healthy Caucasians. Three pairs of female monozygotic twins, all aged 18 to 29 years, made up the twin cohort. Peripheral blood mononuclear cells were used as the source from which RNA for TCR libraries was isolated. Sequences SGHTA (CDR1) and FQGNSA (CDR2) are obtained from the germline V gene. The trim is 3 bases for V and 0 bases for J, with a gap of 16 bases between the germline ends. From the cysteine up to the phenylalanine, the CDR3 has a length of 17 residues. Just CDR3 DNA is preserved here, 51 bases in frame from base 1. This specimen comes from a study of identical twins (dated by TCRdb to about 2016). For context, the study as a whole: To test whether fetal clonotypes persist, this study deep-sequenced TCR alpha and beta repertoires from monozygotic twins, from unrelated adults of various ages, and from cord blood. Replicate twin experiments were performed at different times using different library preparation protocols to rule out contamination.

The full study reports these points: Zero-insertion analyses could be partly confounded by invariant T cells such as MAIT and iNKT, though diverse VJ usage argued against such confounding for most clonotypes. Because the same donors could not be followed over many years, the conclusions depended on cross-sectional statistical analysis. In beta out-of-frame sequences, excess twin sharing was weaker, because having fewer shared sequences lowered the signal-to-noise ratio. Compared with coincidental sharing between unrelated individuals, out-of-frame TCR alpha sequences shared between twins had an excess of sequences with low generation probability. Fewer insertions were carried by abundant cord blood beta clonotypes; a weaker similar trend was observed in young adult naive repertoires, while no such trend was observed in memory repertoires. Out-of-frame TCR alpha sharing in monozygotic twins was systematically underestimated by recombination models, whereas sharing between unrelated individuals was in agreement with the recombination models.

These data also formed part of another study, on yellow fever vaccine responses in identical twins. Taken from the second paper: According to the authors, the vaccine-induced T cell response in identical twins seemed to be partly convergent and partly specific to each individual. Focusing on identical twins, the study followed the T cell clones that responded to the vaccine, and did so with precision.

The TCR was taken from a woman aged 18 to 35 in good health. The rearranged segments are TRBV7-2 and TRBJ2-3; a tentative D match to TRBD1 spans 5 bases. The sample was PBMCs. The bases read TGTGCCAGCAGCTTGGGGCTGGCGACAACTAGCACAGATACGCAGTATTTT. Its translation reads: CASSLGLATTSTDTQYF. Full variable domain (CDR3 extended with the reference TRBV7-2 and TRBJ2-3 proteins): GAGVSQSPSNKVTEKGKDVELRCDPISGHTALYWYRQSLGQGLEFLIYFQGNSAPDKSGLPSDRFSAERTGGSVSTLTIQRTQQEDSAVYLCASSLGLATTSTDTQYFGPGTRLTVL.